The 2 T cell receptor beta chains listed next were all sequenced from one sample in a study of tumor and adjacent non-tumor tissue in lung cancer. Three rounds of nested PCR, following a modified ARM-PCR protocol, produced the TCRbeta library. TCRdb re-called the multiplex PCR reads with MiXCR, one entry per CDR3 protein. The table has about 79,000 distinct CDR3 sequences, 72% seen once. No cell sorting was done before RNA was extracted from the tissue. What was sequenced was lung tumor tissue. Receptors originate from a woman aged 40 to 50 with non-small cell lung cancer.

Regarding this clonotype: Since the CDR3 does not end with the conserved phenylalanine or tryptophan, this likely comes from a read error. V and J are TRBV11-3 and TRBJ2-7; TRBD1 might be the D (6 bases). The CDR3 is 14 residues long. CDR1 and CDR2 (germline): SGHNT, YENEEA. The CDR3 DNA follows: TGTGCCAGCAACTTAGATACAGGGACCTACGGGCAGTACTTA. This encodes CASNLDTGTYGQYL.

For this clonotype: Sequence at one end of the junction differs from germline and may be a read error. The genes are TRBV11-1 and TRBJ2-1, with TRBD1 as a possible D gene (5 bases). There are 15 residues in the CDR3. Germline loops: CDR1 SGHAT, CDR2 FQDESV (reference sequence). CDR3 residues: CASSLGGLGVAEQFF. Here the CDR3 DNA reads TGTGCCAGCAGCCTGGGTGGCCTAGGGGTTGCTGAGCAATTCTTC.